This T cell receptor (beta chain) derives from a study of blood T cells in healthy people across ages. Regarding this clonotype: Its specificity is not known.

Overall study results and limits: Age advanced and TCR beta diversity per million T cells fell, roughly linearly. It was not possible, with unsorted PBMCs, to conclusively compare naive and antigen-experienced cells.

V shed 1 base and J shed 4 bases, with 1 base lying between them. The CDR3 is 12 amino acids. The germline V gene has CDR1 MNHNY and CDR2 SVGAGI (reference sequence). There were healthy Caucasian individuals from Russia, aged 6 to 90, serving as donors. With a J-beta primer mix and a sample-barcoded 5' primer, a second PCR ran roughly 7 to 11 cycles. TCRdb reanalysed the 5' RACE reads using MiXCR and keeps one entry per CDR3 protein. The sample carries more than 650,000 distinct CDR3 sequences, 22% recorded once. The clonotype was recovered from a man between 65 and 85 years old in good health. Sample: blood. The J gene is TRBJ1-4, the V gene TRBV6-6; D gene uncertain. Here the CDR3 DNA reads TGTGCCAGCAGTTACTTTAATGAAAAACTGTTTTTT. Protein: CASSYFNEKLFF.